These T cell receptor beta chains were read from a single sample in a study of stem cell transplantation in POMP-related autoinflammatory disease. Assay used: immunoSEQ multiplex PCR; TCRdb lists only in-frame clones, some missing. This table has thousands of clones, approximately 90% appearing once. The input for sequencing was CD8+ T cells from PBMCs, taken before stem cell transplantation. Receptors originate from a human donor with POMP-related autoinflammation and immune dysregulation (PRAID). Both conserved end residues are part of each CDR3. D genes are given only for firm matches. The listing skips clone size in some rows; elsewhere it reads once, few, many or a size class.

once,NA,TRBJ2-3,TRBV29-1,TGCAGCGTTGAAGGTTCTGCGGGGAGCACAGATACGCAGTATTTT,CSVEGSAGSTDTQYF
NA,NA,TRBJ2-5,TRBV5-6,TGTGCCAGCAGCCCCTATTGGGCTAGAGGAGAGACCCAGTACTTC,CASSPYWARGETQYF
NA,NA,TRBJ2-2,TRBV19,TGTGCCAGTAGTATAGATCTTTGGGGGCTCACCGGGGAGCTGTTTTTT,CASSIDLWGLTGELFF
NA,NA,TRBJ2-7,TRBV12-5,TGTGCTAGTGGTTTTGGGAGGAACAGCCTCTACTTC,CASGFGRNSLYF
NA,TRBD2,TRBJ2-2,TRBV6-5,TGTGCCAGCAGGGGACTAGCCGTGCCCGGGGAGCTGTTTTTT,CASRGLAVPGELFF
NA,NA,TRBJ1-1,TRBV6-5,TGTGCCAGCAGTTTAGGGGCGTTTGGACAGGAAGCTTTCTTT,CASSLGAFGQEAFF
NA,NA,TRBJ2-7,TRBV5-1,TGCGCCAGCAGCTTGTATGGATACGAGCAGTACTTC,CASSLYGYEQYF
NA,NA,TRBJ2-5,TRBV5-4,TGTGCCAGCAGATTCGGGGGTGGGACCCAGTACTTC,CASRFGGGTQYF
NA,TRBD1,TRBJ2-7,TRBV4-1,TGCGCCAGCAGCCAAGCCCACCCAGGGGGCTCCTACGAGCAGTACTTC,CASSQAHPGGSYEQYF
NA,NA,TRBJ2-2,TRBV5-5,TGTGCCAGCAGCTTGTGGGGCACCGGGGAGCTGTTTTTT,CASSLWGTGELFF
NA,TRBD1,TRBJ2-7,TRBV5-1,TGCGCCAGCAGCTTGGCGGGACAGCCCTACGAGCAGTACTTC,CASSLAGQPYEQYF
NA,NA,TRBJ1-5,TRBV6-1,TGTGCCAGCAGTGAATGGGTAGTCAATCAGCCCCAGCATTTT,CASSEWVVNQPQHF
NA,NA,TRBJ2-3,TRBV7-9,TGTGCCAGCAGCCCAGATACAGATACGCAGTATTTT,CASSPDTDTQYF
NA,NA,TRBJ1-5,TRBV6-6,TGTGCCAGTGAACCAGGAACAGGCAATCAGCCCCAGCATTTT,CASEPGTGNQPQHF
NA,NA,TRBJ2-7,TRBV28,TGTGCCAGCAGATCCTACCTCAGTGGGACCTCCTACGAGCAGTACTTC,CASRSYLSGTSYEQYF
NA,TRBD1,TRBJ2-3,TRBV9,TGTGCCAGCAGCGTAGAAGGGGGCCCAGATACGCAGTATTTT,CASSVEGGPDTQYF
NA,TRBD2,TRBJ2-3,TRBV9,TGTGCCAGCAGCGTAGGTGGCGGGGGGGCCCTCGAAGATACGCAGTATTTT,CASSVGGGGALEDTQYF
NA,NA,TRBJ1-5,TRBV19,TGTGCCAGTACTTCCCAGGACAGCTACGTGGAACCCCAGCATTTT,CASTSQDSYVEPQHF
NA,NA,TRBJ2-7,TRBV29-1,TGCAGCGTTCAGGGGGGGCGCTTATCTTACGAGCAGTACTTC,CSVQGGRLSYEQYF
once,NA,TRBJ2-3,TRBV4-1,TGCGCCAGCAGCCAACAGGCGGGCAGTTCAAGATCAGATACGCAGTATTTT,CASSQQAGSSRSDTQYF
NA,NA,TRBJ2-5,TRBV6-9,TGTGCCAGCAGTTACAATCCCCGTGGGACCCAGTACTTC,CASSYNPRGTQYF
NA,TRBD2,TRBJ2-1,TRBV7-9,TGTGCCAGCAGCTGGGAACTAGCGGGAGAGAGTTACAATGAGCAGTTCTTC,CASSWELAGESYNEQFF
NA,NA,TRBJ2-7,TRBV2,TGTGCCAGCAGTGAGGCGGGGACTTATTACGAGCAGTACTTC,CASSEAGTYYEQYF
few,TRBD1,TRBJ2-7,TRBV7-9,TGTGCCAGCAGCTTCGCCGGGACAGGGTCTTCCTACGAGCAGTACTTC,CASSFAGTGSSYEQYF
NA,NA,TRBJ2-7,TRBV7-9,TGTGCCAGCAGCTTAGTTCCCTACGAGCAGTACTTC,CASSLVPYEQYF
NA,NA,TRBJ1-1,TRBV5-6,TGTGCCAGCAGCTTAAGGGGAGGCACTGAAGCTTTCTTT,CASSLRGGTEAFF
NA,NA,TRBJ1-1,TRBV21-1,TGTGCCAGCAGCAAAAGGGTGACAGGGGTTAACACTGAAGCTTTCTTT,CASSKRVTGVNTEAFF
NA,TRBD1,TRBJ2-7,TRBV7-2,TGTGCCAGCAGCCTAATTGGACAGGGAGACGAGCAGTACTTC,CASSLIGQGDEQYF
NA,TRBD2,TRBJ2-7,TRBV7-9,TGTGCCAGCAGCTACGGACTAGCGGGAGTAGGCGAGCAGTACTTC,CASSYGLAGVGEQYF
NA,NA,TRBJ2-2,TRBV7-8,TGTGCCAGCAGCTTTTATCGGGACCGAGTCGCCGGGGAGCTGTTTTTT,CASSFYRDRVAGELFF
NA,NA,TRBJ2-6,TRBV9,TGTGCCAGCAGCGTAGGACTCGGGGCCAACGTCCTGACTTTC,CASSVGLGANVLTF
NA,TRBD2,TRBJ2-7,TRBV28,TGTGCCAGCAGCCCTAGCGGGGATCCCTACGAGCAGTACTTC,CASSPSGDPYEQYF
NA,NA,TRBJ2-5,TRBV9,TGTGCCAGCAGCCCCCAGGGTCCCGGGGAGACCCAGTACTTC,CASSPQGPGETQYF
NA,NA,TRBJ2-3,TRBV27,TGTGCCAGCAGTTTATCCCACGGCAGCACAGATACGCAGTATTTT,CASSLSHGSTDTQYF
NA,NA,TRBJ2-1,TRBV5-8,TGTGCCAGCAGCTTGGGCATCGGGAGCTACAATGAGCAGTTCTTC,CASSLGIGSYNEQFF
NA,NA,TRBJ2-7,TRBV5-6,TGTGCCAGCAGCTTGGCCCACGAGCAGTACTTC,CASSLAHEQYF
NA,TRBD2,TRBJ2-1,TRBV6-5,TGTGCCAGCAGTCAGACTAGCGGGAGTGGTAATGAGCAGTTCTTC,CASSQTSGSGNEQFF
NA,NA,TRBJ2-5,TRBV28,TGTGCCAGCAGTTTTTTATCAGGGAGTGGTGGAGAGACCCAGTACTTC,CASSFLSGSGGETQYF
NA,TRBD2,TRBJ2-7,TRBV13,TGTGCCAGCAGCTCGACTAGCGACTACGAGCAGTACTTC,CASSSTSDYEQYF
NA,TRBD2,TRBJ2-1,TRBV13,TGTGCCAGCAGCTCCTACGGGACTAGCGGGGAGGGGGGTGAGCAGTTCTTC,CASSSYGTSGEGGEQFF
NA,NA,TRBJ2-1,TRBV7-9,TGTGCCAGCAGCTTACTCGATATGGAGCATGAGCAGTTCTTC,CASSLLDMEHEQFF
once,NA,TRBJ2-7,TRBV9,TGTGCCAGCAGCGTAGACCTGGGCGGCTCCTACGAGCAGTACTTC,CASSVDLGGSYEQYF
NA,TRBD2,TRBJ2-3,TRBV28,TGTGCCAGCAAGCTAGCGGGACTAGCGGTTCAGGATACGCAGTATTTT,CASKLAGLAVQDTQYF
once,TRBD1,TRBJ1-1,TRBV7-9,TGTGCCAGCAGCTTAGCACAGGGGGTACTCACTGAAGCTTTCTTT,CASSLAQGVLTEAFF
NA,TRBD1,TRBJ2-1,TRBV15,TGTGCCACCAGACCCGTCTCGGGACAGGGTTTCTACAATGAGCAGTTCTTC,CATRPVSGQGFYNEQFF
once,NA,TRBJ2-7,TRBV7-9,TGTGCCAGCAGCGGGGATCGCTCCTACGAGCAGTACTTC,CASSGDRSYEQYF
NA,TRBD2,TRBJ2-1,TRBV7-6,TGTGCCAGCAGCTTAGTTCTTAGCGGGAGGGCGAATGAGCAGTTCTTC,CASSLVLSGRANEQFF
NA,TRBD2,TRBJ2-7,TRBV13,TGTGCCAGCAGTTCGGGAGGGCCCTCCTACGAGCAGTACTTC,CASSSGGPSYEQYF
NA,NA,TRBJ2-3,TRBV7-8,TGTGCCAGCAGCTCGGGACCACGAGGCACAGATACGCAGTATTTT,CASSSGPRGTDTQYF
NA,TRBD2,TRBJ2-5,TRBV6-5,TGTGCCAGCAGTTACTGGGCTAGCGGTACGGAGACCCAGTACTTC,CASSYWASGTETQYF
NA,NA,TRBJ1-2,TRBV29-1,TGCAGCGTTGAAGGTAACTATGGCTACACCTTC,CSVEGNYGYTF
NA,NA,TRBJ2-7,TRBV6-1,TGTGCCAGCAGCCCCGACGGGTACTCCTACGAGCAGTACTTC,CASSPDGYSYEQYF
NA,NA,TRBJ1-2,TRBV6-6,TGTGCCAGCAGGACCTCCCTTCTATCGGTCTACGGCTACACCTTC,CASRTSLLSVYGYTF
NA,TRBD2,TRBJ2-5,TRBV6-5,TGTGCCAGCAGTTACTCGGGGGGGGGTCGAGAGACCCAGTACTTC,CASSYSGGGRETQYF
once,NA,TRBJ1-4,TRBV12-2,TGTGCAAGTCGCTTATCTCTCAATGAAAAACTGTTTTTT,CASRLSLNEKLFF
NA,NA,TRBJ2-7,TRBV13,TGTGCCAGCAGCTGCGACTACGCGGGGTACGAGCAGTACTTC,CASSCDYAGYEQYF
NA,TRBD1,TRBJ1-5,TRBV6-5,TGTGCCAGCAGTTACTCGGCAGGGGGTAATCAGCCCCAGCATTTT,CASSYSAGGNQPQHF
NA,NA,TRBJ1-4,TRBV28,TGTGCCAGCATCCGGGACGGATTTAATGAAAAACTGTTTTTT,CASIRDGFNEKLFF